The present T cell receptor (beta chain) was sequenced within a study of shared clonotypes between healthy human individuals. The table came from immunoSEQ multiplex PCR; TCRdb's copy has only in-frame clones and leaves some out. The sample lists roughly 2 million clones, roughly 95% occurring once. Turning to this clone: Other DNA sequences of this sample code for an identical CDR3.

Naive-designated CD8 cells lacked CD45RO, were positively enriched for CCR7, and omitted terminally differentiated effector memory CD45RA+ cells. Sequenced input: naive CD8+ T cells sorted from blood. The origin of this receptor is a young man in good health.

The CDR3 nucleotides are TGTGCCAGCAGCTTAGTAGACTCCTCCTACGAGCAGTACTTC. It yields the protein CASSLVDSSYEQYF. This chain joins TRBV7-2 and TRBJ2-7; D gene unclear. Trimming removed 1 base from V and 0 bases from J, with 7 bases in between. The CDR3 loop spans 14 amino acids. The V gene's germline CDR1 is SGHTA and CDR2 FQGNSA.